This TCR beta chain originates from a study of shared clonotypes between healthy human individuals. The data were produced by immunoSEQ multiplex PCR, yet TCRdb's version contains in-frame clones alone and is incomplete. The sample has approximately 500,000 clones, approximately 85% seen once. Trimming cost V 1 base and J 7 bases; bases outside gene matches: 6. This CDR3 is 15 amino acids long. CDR1 is SGHTA and CDR2 is FQGNSA in the germline V gene. This chain connects TRBV7-2 to TRBJ2-7; 11 bases align to TRBD2. The sample taken for sequencing was PBMCs. The sequence came from a middle-aged woman in good health. Some clones in this sample may be carry-over from other donors' samples. CDR3 amino acids: CASSLGASGRREQYF. The CDR3 nucleotides are TGTGCCAGCAGCTTAGGGGCTAGCGGGAGGAGAGAGCAGTACTTC.